The 5 T cell receptor beta chains given below trace back to one sample, sequenced in a study of spatial heterogeneity in lung cancer (dated by TCRdb to about 2019). According to the study, the label for this sample's time point signals: sample taken at primary tumor resection. Whole RNA extracted from tumor and nontumor lung tissue, or from cryopreserved PBMC samples, was used for TCR sequencing without cell sorting. The method behind the library was 5' RACE. Sequencing was performed on a NextSeq 500. TCRdb itself trimmed the public reads at Q25 with fastp, ran MiXCR and retained productive beta chains. One record per CDR3 amino acid sequence lists the most common genes and DNA. The sample yields approximately 90,000 distinct CDR3 sequences; about 9.4% were counted once. Together, the top ten hold 6.5% to 8.5% of the sample. The sample in question was PBMCs, obtained at surgery. Receptor source: a male donor with early-stage non-small cell lung cancer.

This clonotype appeared many times. This chain links TRBV12-3 or TRBV12-4 with TRBJ1-4, with D maybe TRBD1 (5 bases). This CDR3 spans 14 amino acids. Trimming removed 3 bases at V and 13 bases at J, with 18 bases between. This CDR3 is CASSFSLGHWGLFF. CDR3 in DNA: TGTGCCAGCAGTTTTAGTCTGGGGCATTGGGGACTGTTTTTT.

This clonotype was detected many times. J is TRBJ2-3 and V is TRBV29-1; D is perhaps TRBD2 (6 bases). Per germline, CDR1 SQVTM and CDR2 ANQGSEA. The V and J ends lost 6 bases and 4 bases respectively, with 17 bases between them. CDR3 length: 14 amino acids. CDR3 loop: CSVGRGPEADTQYF. CDR3 coding DNA: TGCAGCGTGGGGCGGGGCCCCGAGGCAGATACGCAGTATTTT.

This clonotype was observed a few times. The J gene is TRBJ2-3, the V gene TRBV7-2; D is perhaps TRBD2 (6 bases). V gave up 5 bases and J gave up 2 bases, with 11 bases separating them. Germline values: CDR1 SGHTA, CDR2 FQGNSA. This CDR3 has 14 residues. CDR3 loop: CASSLWTITDTQYF. CDR3 DNA: TGTGCCAGCAGCCTTTGGACTATCACAGATACGCAGTATTTT. The variable domain in full, with the rest retrieved from reference TRBV7-2 and TRBJ2-3, is GAGVSQSPSNKVTEKGKDVELRCDPISGHTALYWYRQSLGQGLEFLIYFQGNSAPDKSGLPSDRFSAERTGGSVSTLTIQRTQQEDSAVYLCASSLWTITDTQYFGPGTRLTVL.

This clonotype showed up just once. A read error may explain this, as a much larger clone is one base away. The V and J genes are TRBV18 and TRBJ2-3, with D possibly being TRBD1 (6 bases). Per germline, CDR1 KGHSH and CDR2 LQKENI. This CDR3 comprises 15 residues. CDR3 residues: CASSPLAGVADTQNF. CDR3 nucleotide sequence: TGTGCCAGCTCACCATTGGCAGGGGTGGCGGATACGCAGAATTTT.

The chain combines TRBV7-8 with TRBJ1-4, with D hard to call. The CDR3 totals 13 residues. Per germline, CDR1 SGHVS and CDR2 FQNEAQ. The ends were cut back, 0 bases at V and 8 bases at J, with 7 bases in the middle. The CDR3: CASSLALAEKLFF. The CDR3 region has the DNA TGTGCCAGCAGCTTAGCGCTGGCAGAAAAACTGTTTTTT.